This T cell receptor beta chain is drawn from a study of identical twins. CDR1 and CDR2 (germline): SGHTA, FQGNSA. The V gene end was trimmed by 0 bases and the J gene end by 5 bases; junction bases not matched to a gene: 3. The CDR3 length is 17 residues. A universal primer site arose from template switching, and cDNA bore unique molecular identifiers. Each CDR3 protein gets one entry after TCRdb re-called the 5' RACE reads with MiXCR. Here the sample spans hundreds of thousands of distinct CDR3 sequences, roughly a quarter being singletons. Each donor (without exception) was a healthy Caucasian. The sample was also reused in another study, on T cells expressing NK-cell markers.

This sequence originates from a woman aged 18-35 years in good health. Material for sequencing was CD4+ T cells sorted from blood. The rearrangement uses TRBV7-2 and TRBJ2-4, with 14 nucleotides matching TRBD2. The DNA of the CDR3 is TGTGCCAGCAGCTTAGCGACTAGCGGGGGGGCCCAAAACATTCAGTACTTC. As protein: CASSLATSGGAQNIQYF.